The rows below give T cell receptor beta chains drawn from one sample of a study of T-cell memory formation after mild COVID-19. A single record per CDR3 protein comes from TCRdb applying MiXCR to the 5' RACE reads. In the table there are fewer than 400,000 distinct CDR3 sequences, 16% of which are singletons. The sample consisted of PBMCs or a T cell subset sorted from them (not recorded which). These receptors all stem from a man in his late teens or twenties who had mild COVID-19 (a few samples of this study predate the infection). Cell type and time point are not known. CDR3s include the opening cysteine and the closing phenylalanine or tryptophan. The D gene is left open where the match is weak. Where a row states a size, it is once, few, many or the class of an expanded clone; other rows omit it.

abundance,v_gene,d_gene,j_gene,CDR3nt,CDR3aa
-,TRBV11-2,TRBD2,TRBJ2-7,TGTGCCAGCAGCTTAGCTTGGGGGGGCTCCTACGAGCAGTACTTC,CASSLAWGGSYEQYF
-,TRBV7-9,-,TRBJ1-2,TGTGCCAGCAGCGTCTCGACCGGAACCCATGGCTACACCTTC,CASSVSTGTHGYTF
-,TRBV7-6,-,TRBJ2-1,TGTGCCAGCAGCTATACGGCCACAGGGTTGGCCTACAATGAGCAGTTCTTC,CASSYTATGLAYNEQFF
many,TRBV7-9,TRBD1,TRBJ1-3,TGTGCCTCACGCACGGGGACAGGGGGCTCTGGAAACACCATATATTTT,CASRTGTGGSGNTIYF
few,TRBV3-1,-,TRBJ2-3,TGTGCCAGCAGCCCAGAGCAGGGGCAAATGGATACGCAGTATTTT,CASSPEQGQMDTQYF
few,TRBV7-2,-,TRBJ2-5,TGTGCCAGCAGCTTAGAAGGCAGGGGTGTCCAAGGGACCCAGTACTTC,CASSLEGRGVQGTQYF
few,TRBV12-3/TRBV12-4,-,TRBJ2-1,TGTGCCAGCAGTTTAGATGGGGGAGAGTACAATGAGCAGTTCTTC,CASSLDGGEYNEQFF
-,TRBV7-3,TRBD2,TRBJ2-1,TGTGCCAGCAGCTTAGATAGCGGGGGCGATGAGCAGTTCTTC,CASSLDSGGDEQFF
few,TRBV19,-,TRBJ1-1,TGTGCCAGTATCCAGGGCCGAGGGACTGAAGCTTTCTTT,CASIQGRGTEAFF
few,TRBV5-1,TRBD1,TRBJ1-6,TGCGCCAGCGGACAGGGGACAAATTCACCCCTCCACTTT,CASGQGTNSPLHF
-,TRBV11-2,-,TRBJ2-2,TGTGCCAGCAGCTATCGGAGACACTCAAACACCGGGGAGCTGTTTTTT,CASSYRRHSNTGELFF
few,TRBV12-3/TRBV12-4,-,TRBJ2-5,TGTGCCAGTTTCGCCGGGACTTCTCCAGAGACCCAGTACTTC,CASFAGTSPETQYF
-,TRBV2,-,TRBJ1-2,TGTGCCAGCAGTGAAGAAATCGGGGCCTATGGCTACACCTTC,CASSEEIGAYGYTF
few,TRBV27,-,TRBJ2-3,TGTGCCAGCAGTTGGCGCGTTTCCCCTACAGATACGCAGTATTTT,CASSWRVSPTDTQYF
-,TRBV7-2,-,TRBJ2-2,TGTGCCAGCAGCTTTCAGGGAGTGGACACCGGGGAGCTGTTTTTT,CASSFQGVDTGELFF
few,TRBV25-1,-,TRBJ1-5,TGTGCCAGCAGTGAATACCGGCTCAATCAGCCCCAGCATTTT,CASSEYRLNQPQHF
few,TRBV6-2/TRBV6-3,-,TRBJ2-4,TGTGCCAGCAGAAATGAGGGGGCCAAAAACATTCAGTACTTC,CASRNEGAKNIQYF
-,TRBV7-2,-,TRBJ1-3,TGTGCCAGCAGCGTATCTACGGCTGGAAACACCATATATTTT,CASSVSTAGNTIYF
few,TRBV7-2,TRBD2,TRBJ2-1,TGTGCCAGCAGGGAGGTAGCGGGGGACAAGAATGAGCAGTTCTTC,CASREVAGDKNEQFF
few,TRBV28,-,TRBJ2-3,TGTGCCAGCAGTTTATGGAGGGGGTCGGGGGCAGATACGCAGTATTTT,CASSLWRGSGADTQYF
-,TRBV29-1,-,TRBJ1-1,TGCAGCGTTGCCTCAACGAGGGCTTTCTTT,CSVASTRAFF
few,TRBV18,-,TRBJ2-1,TGTGCCAGCTCGGGCGCGGCAGGGGCCCCAGATGAGCAGTTCTTC,CASSGAAGAPDEQFF
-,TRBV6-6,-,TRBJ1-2,TGTGCCAGCAGTTACGGGGGCAGGGGACACTACACCTTC,CASSYGGRGHYTF
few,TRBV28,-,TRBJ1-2,TGTGCCAGCAGGCCCCGGGACGGCACTAACTATGGCTACACCTTC,CASRPRDGTNYGYTF